This is a list of T cell receptor beta chains from one sample in a study of glioma-infiltrating T cells. TCRdb re-called the multiplex PCR reads with MiXCR, one entry per CDR3 protein. This table has 90,000 to 100,000 distinct CDR3 sequences, roughly 40% appearing once. The sample taken for sequencing was glioma tissue, nonneoplastic brain tissue, or PBMCs (not recorded which). The source is a human donor with low-grade glioma or glioblastoma, undergoing nonglioma brain surgery, or in good health (not recorded which). CDR3s include the opening cysteine and the closing phenylalanine or tryptophan. The D gene is left open where the match is weak. Not every row has a clone size; where given, it reads once, few, many or a size class.

>-|TRBV5-1|many|TRBJ2-7
TGCGCCAGCAGCTTGTTGGCGGGTAACTCCTACGAGCAGTACTTC
CASSLLAGNSYEQYF
>TRBD2|TRBV7-3|many|TRBJ2-5
TGTGCCAGCAGTCCAACCGGGACTAGGGCAGAGACCCAGTACTTC
CASSPTGTRAETQYF
>-|TRBV2|many|TRBJ1-1
TGTGCCAGCACCGGAGGGACCTTTGTTTTCGACACTGAAGCTTTCTTT
CASTGGTFVFDTEAFF
>TRBD2|TRBV6-6|-|TRBJ2-7
TGTGCCAGCAGTTTCGCTAGCGGCCCCCCCTACGAGCAGTACTTC
CASSFASGPPYEQYF
>-|TRBV7-3|many|TRBJ2-6
TGTGCCAGCAGCCGAAGTCTAGGGGCTGGGGCCAACGTCCTGACTTTC
CASSRSLGAGANVLTF
>-|TRBV20-1|-|TRBJ2-7
TGCAGTGCTAGTAGGGGAACCTACGAGGAGTACTTC
CSASRGTYEEYF
>-|TRBV25-1|many|TRBJ2-5
TGTGCCAGCAGTGAGCTGGGGGGGCTGGAGACCCAGTACTTC
CASSELGGLETQYF
>-|TRBV19|many|TRBJ1-2
TGTGCCAGCGAAACACAGGGTTCTTATGGCTACACCTTC
CASETQGSYGYTF
>TRBD1|TRBV9|-|TRBJ2-7
TGTGCCAGCAGCCCGGGACAGGGGTCCCACGGGCAGTACTTC
CASSPGQGSHGQYF
>TRBD2|TRBV28|many|TRBJ2-3
TGTGCCAGCAGTTCCCCCTATAGCATACTAGCGGGGTCGGGAGATACGCAGTATTTT
CASSSPYSILAGSGDTQYF
>-|TRBV18|many|TRBJ2-5
TGTGCCAGCTCACCAAGGACAGCGGTGGAGACCCAGTACTTC
CASSPRTAVETQYF
>TRBD2|TRBV11-2|many|TRBJ2-2
TGTGCCAGCAGCTTTTCTTGGCGGGGGGGAAACACCGGGGAGCTGTTTTTT
CASSFSWRGGNTGELFF
>-|TRBV12-3/TRBV12-4|many|TRBJ2-7
TGTGCCAGCGACCCACCACCCCGGGAAACTGCGTTCTACGAGCAGTACTTC
CASDPPPRETAFYEQYF
>-|TRBV20-1|-|TRBJ2-3
TGCAGTGCTAGAGATCGGGCTTGGGAATCCGGGGAGCAGTATTTT
CSARDRAWESGEQYF
>TRBD1|TRBV28|many|TRBJ1-4
TGTGCCAGCACTCAAACAGGGGTAGGGGAAAAACTGTTTTTT
CASTQTGVGEKLFF
>-|TRBV5-6|few|TRBJ2-7
TGTGCCAGCAGCTTGGCAGGTATCCCCTCCGACGAGCAGTACTTC
CASSLAGIPSDEQYF
>-|TRBV6-1|many|TRBJ2-7
TGTGCCAGCAGCCCTCGCAGCTCCTACGAGCAGTACTTC
CASSPRSSYEQYF
>-|TRBV29-1|many|TRBJ2-3
TGCAGCTTGGGGGGAACCACAGATACGCAGTATTTT
CSLGGTTDTQYF
>TRBD1|TRBV7-2|many|TRBJ2-5
TGTGCCAGCAGCCCAGGACAGGGATTGGTAGAGACCCAGTACTTC
CASSPGQGLVETQYF
>-|TRBV7-2|many|TRBJ1-2
TGTGCCAGCAGCTTAGCAAGTGGAGGCTACACCTTC
CASSLASGGYTF
>-|TRBV11-2|many|TRBJ2-1
TGTGCCAGCAGCTTAGACAGGGGAGAATACAATGAGCAGTTCTTC
CASSLDRGEYNEQFF
>TRBD1|TRBV6-5|-|TRBJ2-7
TGTGCCAGCAGTTGCCGGGACAGGGGCTACGAGCAGTACTTC
CASSCRDRGYEQYF
>-|TRBV6-5|-|TRBJ2-1
TGTGCTATAGGGGAGAGGGCGGAAGGGGAGAACACTGAAGCTTTCTTC
CAIGERAEGENTEAFF
>TRBD2|TRBV6-5|-|TRBJ2-1
TGTGCCAGCAGTTGGACTAGCGGGGGGACAAATGAGCAATTCTTC
CASSWTSGGTNEQFF
>-|TRBV7-6|-|TRBJ2-3
TGTGCCAGCAGCTTGTGTTCCACGGATACGCAGTATTTT
CASSLCSTDTQYF
>TRBD2|TRBV7-9|many|TRBJ2-1
TGTGCCAGCAGCTTATCCGCGGGAGGTTATAATGAGCAGTTCTTC
CASSLSAGGYNEQFF
>TRBD2|TRBV15|-|TRBJ2-2
TGTGCCACCATCTCCGGGACTACGGCCGGGGAGCTGTTTTTT
CATISGTTAGELFF
>-|TRBV20-1|many|TRBJ1-4
TGCAGTGCTAGTCACAGTAATGAAAAACTGTTTTTT
CSASHSNEKLFF
>-|TRBV7-2|many|TRBJ2-7
TGTGCCAGCAGCTTCTTAGGGAGCTATACCACATCCTACGAGCAGTACTTC
CASSFLGSYTTSYEQYF
>-|TRBV7-2|many|TRBJ1-2
TGTGCCAGCACCTCAGGCCAGCCTCTCGGCTACACCTTC
CASTSGQPLGYTF
>-|TRBV6-2/TRBV6-3|-|TRBJ2-3
TGTGCCAGCAGCGAGGACGAGTATACCGATACGCAGTATTTT
CASSEDEYTDTQYF
>-|TRBV12-3/TRBV12-4|-|TRBJ2-5
TGTGCCAGCAGTTTAGAAAGGGACCGGGTCACCCATTACTTC
CASSLERDRVTHYF
>-|TRBV24-1|many|TRBJ2-2
TGTGCCACCAGTCTGACAGGACTGAACACCGGGGAGCTGTTTTTT
CATSLTGLNTGELFF
>-|TRBV2|-|TRBJ1-1
TGTGCCAGCAGTCTCCAGGAGGACACTGAAGCTTACTTT
CASSLQEDTEAYF
>-|TRBV11-2|many|TRBJ1-3
TGTGCCAGCAGCTTCTGGGGGGCGGCTGGAAACACCATATATTTT
CASSFWGAAGNTIYF
>TRBD1|TRBV11-3|many|TRBJ2-3
TGTGCCAGCAGCCCACAGGGGGCCTTAGATACGCAGTATTTT
CASSPQGALDTQYF
>-|TRBV6-4|many|TRBJ2-1
TGTGCCAACCAGACCGGACTTCCGAAAAATGAGCAGTTCTTC
CANQTGLPKNEQFF
>-|TRBV15|-|TRBJ1-1
TGTGCCACCAGCAGAGATTACGCGAGATGGGGGGACACTGAAGTTTTCTTT
CATSRDYARWGDTEVFF
>-|TRBV3-1|many|TRBJ2-2
TGTGCCAGCAGCCAAACAGGGAACACCGGGGAGCTGTTTTTT
CASSQTGNTGELFF
>-|TRBV6-5|-|TRBJ1-5
TGTGCCAGCCGTTTTGGGGAGGTTCATCCGCAGCATTTT
CASRFGEVHPQHF
>TRBD2|TRBV10-3|many|TRBJ2-1
TGTGCCATCAGTGAGTCACTAGCGGGAGGGAAAAATGAGCAGTTCTTC
CAISESLAGGKNEQFF
>TRBD2|TRBV7-3|many|TRBJ2-1
TGTGCCAGCAGCCTAGCGGGAGATAGGAATGAGCAGTTCTTC
CASSLAGDRNEQFF
>-|TRBV29-1|many|TRBJ1-1
TGCAGCGTTAAGGGTTGGTTGAACACTGAAGCTTTCTTT
CSVKGWLNTEAFF
>TRBD2|TRBV11-2|-|TRBJ2-1
TGTGCCAGCAGCAGACTAGCGGGGGGTGCCTACGAGCAGTTCTTC
CASSRLAGGAYEQFF
>TRBD1|TRBV6-7|many|TRBJ2-5
TGTGCCAGCCTCGACAGGGTCTGGGAGACCCAGTACTTC
CASLDRVWETQYF
>TRBD1|TRBV2|-|TRBJ2-7
TGTGCCAGCAGTGATGCCGGGACAGGGGGGTACGAGCAGTACTTC
CASSDAGTGGYEQYF
>-|TRBV28|once|TRBJ2-7
TGTGCCAGCAGTCCCCCGGGGGAGCAGTACTTC
CASSPPGEQYF
>TRBD1|TRBV6-4|-|TRBJ2-2
TGTGCCAGCAGAGTACAGGGGGCCGGGGGGCTTTTTTTT
CASRVQGAGGLFF
>-|TRBV20-1|-|TRBJ2-7
TGCAGGGGGGACGGGGTCTACGAGCAGTACTTC
CRGDGVYEQYF
>TRBD1|TRBV4-1|many|TRBJ1-2
TGCGCCAGCAGCCAAGGATTGGGACAGGGGATCTATGGCTACACCTTC
CASSQGLGQGIYGYTF
>-|TRBV3-1|many|TRBJ1-5
TGTGCCAGCAGCCACGGGGGGTCCGGAGGTGCTCAGCCCCAGCATTTT
CASSHGGSGGAQPQHF
>TRBD2|TRBV29-1|few|TRBJ2-1
TGCAGCGTTGGGGCTAGCGGGGGCAATGAGCAGTTCTTC
CSVGASGGNEQFF
>TRBD2|TRBV6-2/TRBV6-3|-|TRBJ2-5
TGTGCCAGCATGGGGACTAGCGGGAGGGCCGGACAAGAGACCCAGTACTTC
CASMGTSGRAGQETQYF
>-|TRBV7-9|many|TRBJ1-6
TGTGCCAGCAGCTTAGGGCGGTATAATTCACCCCTCCACTTT
CASSLGRYNSPLHF
>TRBD2|TRBV7-2|many|TRBJ2-3
TGTGCCAGCAGCCTTACTAATAAAGCGGGAGGACGTACGAACCCAGATACGCAGTATTTT
CASSLTNKAGGRTNPDTQYF
>TRBD2|TRBV12-3/TRBV12-4|many|TRBJ2-7
TGTGCCAGCAGTTTACGGGACTATGGCTCCGAGCAGTACTTC
CASSLRDYGSEQYF